Each of the 27 T cell receptor beta chains below was sequenced from the same sample in a study of T cells in Graves' hyperthyroidism and ophthalmopathy. RNA transcripts yielded amplified TCR beta CDR3 regions. First-round RT-PCR with HTBI primers amplified the TCR CDR3 region. TCRdb fed the multiplex PCR reads into MiXCR, producing one record per CDR3 protein. The sample includes around 300,000 distinct CDR3 sequences, approximately 14% of them seen just once. Sequenced: blood. Receptors originate from a woman between 45 and 65 years old with Graves' hyperthyroidism that later progressed to Graves' ophthalmopathy.

This chain links TRBV4-1 with TRBJ2-7; 8 positions agree with TRBD2. CDR3 length equals 15 residues. Germline trimming cut 0 bases from V and 3 bases from J; bases unmatched to any gene: 4. Germline-derived CDR1 and CDR2 are MGHRA and YSYEKL. This chain's CDR3 is CASSQEGTRGYEQYF. As DNA, the CDR3 is TGCGCCAGCAGCCAAGAGGGGACTAGAGGCTACGAGCAGTACTTC.

This clonotype showed up many times. The chain combines TRBV12-3 or TRBV12-4 with TRBJ2-2; no firm D call. Trimming removed 5 bases from V and 3 bases from J, with 13 bases in between. The CDR3 covers 15 residues. CDR3 coding DNA: TGTGCCAGCAGTCCATGGGCCCTCTACACCGGGGAGCTGTTTTTT. Amino acids: CASSPWALYTGELFF.

This clonotype turned up a few times. This rearrangement joins TRBV4-2 to TRBJ2-5, with 14 bases fitting TRBD2. The CDR3 is 18 residues long. Trimming took 3 bases from V and 4 from J; bases not matched to a gene: 10. CDR1 is LGHNA and CDR2 is YNFKEQ in the germline V gene. This CDR3 is CASSQGTSGRPSGETQYF. The CDR3 DNA is TGTGCCAGCAGCCAGGGGACTAGCGGGAGACCCAGCGGAGAGACCCAGTACTTC.

This clonotype was picked up many times. The chain carries TRBV7-8 and TRBJ2-1; no definite D call. The CDR3 contains 14 residues. With 1 base removed from V and 5 bases from J, the gap between germline ends came to 9 bases. Germline CDR1 SGHVS, CDR2 FQNEAQ. DNA of the CDR3: TGTGCCAGCAGCTTAGGACCAGCCAACAATGAGCAGTTCTTC. Residues: CASSLGPANNEQFF.

This clonotype was seen ten or more times. V usage is TRBV18 and J usage is TRBJ2-7; D is ambiguous. The germline CDR1 and CDR2 sequences are KGHSH and LQKENI. The CDR3 runs 15 residues. V lost 2 bases to trimming and J lost 2 bases, with 13 bases between them. Written as DNA, the CDR3 is TGTGCCAGCTCACCAGGTGAACAGCCTACCTACGAGCAGTACTTC. This translates into CASSPGEQPTYEQYF.

This clonotype was recorded at least ten times. The chain carries TRBV28 and TRBJ1-5; D remains unclear. Germline lookup yields CDR1 MDHEN and CDR2 SYDVKM. This CDR3 region has 12 residues. Trimming took 4 bases from V and 6 from J, leaving 7 bases between them. In DNA form, the CDR3 reads TGTGCCAGCAGTTCCTTGGTTCAGCCCCAGCATTTT. It translates to CASSSLVQPQHF. Complete variable domain (other parts from reference TRBV28 and TRBJ1-5): DVKVTQSSRYLVKRTGEKVFLECVQDMDHENMFWYRQDPGLGLRLIYFSYDVKMKEKGDIPEGYSVSREKKERFSLILESASTNQTSMYLCASSSLVQPQHFGDGTRLSIL.

This clonotype was detected many times. The chain couples TRBV11-2 to TRBJ2-1; D may be TRBD2 (5 bases). Trimming pared 0 bases from V and 9 bases from J, leaving 12 bases between. Germline assignment: CDR1 SGHAT and CDR2 FQNNGV. The CDR3 loop spans 14 amino acids. The DNA for the CDR3 is TGTGCCAGCAGCTTAGATCGTCTAGCCCGTGAGCAGTTCTTC. Its translation: CASSLDRLAREQFF.

This clonotype was recorded at least ten times. V gene TRBV29-1 combines with J gene TRBJ2-7; D perhaps matches TRBD1 (6 bases). Between the trimmed V and J ends, which lost 3 bases and 3 bases, there was a span of 9 bases. The CDR3 consists of 12 residues. Germline assignment: CDR1 SQVTM and CDR2 ANQGSEA. The DNA for the CDR3 is TGCAGCGTTGAGGAAGGGGGCTACGAGCAGTACTTC. Amino acids: CSVEEGGYEQYF.

This clonotype was detected once. This chain links TRBV27 with TRBJ2-7; the match to TRBD1 covers 10 bases. The CDR3 length is 14 residues. CDR1 and CDR2 (germline): MNHEY, SMNVEV (reference sequence). The ends lost 6 bases at V and 4 bases at J; junction bases unmatched: 6. The CDR3 is CASSWDRGGYEQYF. CDR3 DNA: TGTGCCAGCAGCTGGGACAGGGGAGGGTACGAGCAGTACTTC.

J is TRBJ2-7 and V is TRBV7-2, with D possibly matching TRBD1 (5 bases). Germline-derived CDR1 and CDR2 are SGHTA and FQGNSA. The CDR3 is 13 residues long. Trimming removed 10 bases from V and 7 bases from J, with 20 bases in between. The CDR3 loop is CATRPGPRWEQYF. The CDR3 nucleotides read TGTGCCACCAGGCCAGGGCCCCGGTGGGAGCAGTACTTC.

This clonotype was detected ten times or more. V is TRBV9 and J is TRBJ1-1, with unresolved D. V was trimmed by 0 bases and J by 0 bases, leaving 6 bases between them. Germline-derived CDR1 and CDR2 are SGDLS and YYNGEE. The CDR3 has 14 residues. The DNA of the CDR3 is TGTGCCAGCAGCGTAGGGAGGGTGAACACTGAAGCTTTCTTT. It yields the protein CASSVGRVNTEAFF.

This clonotype was picked up many times. The V gene is TRBV6-1, the J gene TRBJ1-2; D perhaps matches TRBD1 (6 bases). Germline V gene sequence: CDR1 MNHNS, CDR2 SASEGT. This CDR3 has 15 amino acids. Trimming stripped 5 bases from V and 5 bases from J, with 18 bases between. In nucleotides, the CDR3 is TGTGCCAGCAGTTGGACCACGGGGGCAGGGTATGGCTACACCTTC. Translating gives CASSWTTGAGYGYTF.

This clonotype was seen at least ten times. The gene calls are TRBV11-3 and TRBJ2-7; perhaps TRBD1 as D (6 bases). Deletions cut 1 base from V and 5 bases from J, with 24 bases between. This CDR3 is built from 18 residues. Germline assignment: CDR1 SGHNT and CDR2 YENEEA. The CDR3 nucleotides read TGTGCCAGCAGCTTAGGTGGGAGACAGGCCATCAATAGTGACGAGCAGTACTTC. It is translated as CASSLGGRQAINSDEQYF.

The CDR3: CASSLGLVGLAGETQYF. CDR3 sequence (DNA): TGCGCCAGCAGCTTGGGTCTTGTTGGACTAGCGGGAGAGACCCAGTACTTC. This chain joins TRBV5-1 and TRBJ2-5, with 11 bases fitting TRBD2. The CDR3 totals 17 residues. V gave up 0 bases and J gave up 4 bases; unmatched junction bases: 8. Germline lookup yields CDR1 SGHRS and CDR2 YFSETQ.

This clonotype appeared many times. This rearrangement joins TRBV28 to TRBJ2-5; the D is unclear. The CDR3 contains 14 residues. V dropped 2 bases and J dropped 4 bases, with 11 bases sitting between them. Germline-derived CDR1 and CDR2 are MDHEN and SYDVKM. The CDR3 DNA reads as TGTGCCAGCAGTTTACCCGGCAGGCCAGAGACCCAGTACTTC. Its translation is CASSLPGRPETQYF.

In its sample, this clonotype was seen many times. The chain uses TRBV27 and TRBJ2-3; either TRBD1 or TRBD2 may fit D (5 bases each). The CDR3 length is 17 residues. Trimming cost V 2 bases and J 4 bases, with 19 bases left between them. Germline V gene sequence: CDR1 MNHEY, CDR2 SMNVEV (reference sequence). CDR3 sequence (DNA): TGTGCCAGCAGTTTACCCGGGACGGCTCGTAGGGCAGATACGCAGTATTTT. Translated: CASSLPGTARRADTQYF.

The sample holds one count of this clonotype. The chain is built from TRBV28 and TRBJ2-1, with 12 nucleotides matching TRBD2. V dropped 2 bases and J dropped 2; count of bases not matched to a gene: 7. Germline CDR1 is MDHEN and CDR2 is SYDVKM. This CDR3 is built from 18 residues. The CDR3 protein is CASSLPLTSGGTYNEQFF. In DNA form, the CDR3 reads TGTGCCAGCAGTTTACCCCTGACTAGCGGGGGCACCTACAATGAGCAGTTCTTC. The entire variable domain, with the rest obtained from reference TRBV28 and TRBJ2-1, is as follows: DVKVTQSSRYLVKRTGEKVFLECVQDMDHENMFWYRQDPGLGLRLIYFSYDVKMKEKGDIPEGYSVSREKKERFSLILESASTNQTSMYLCASSLPLTSGGTYNEQFFGPGTRLTVL.

This clonotype was seen just once. This chain connects TRBV28 to TRBJ2-7; TRBD2 might be the D (5 bases). The CDR3 totals 16 residues. V was shortened by 6 bases and J by 6 bases, with 24 bases between the two germline ends. CDR1 is MDHEN and CDR2 is SYDVKM in the germline V gene. The chain's CDR3 is CASSHQEAGGNCEQYF. As DNA, the CDR3 is TGTGCCAGCAGCCACCAGGAGGCCGGAGGTAACTGCGAGCAGTACTTC.

There are many counts of this clonotype. The rearrangement joins TRBV2 to TRBJ2-5; D remains ambiguous. This CDR3 is 12 amino acids long. Germline CDR1 reads SNHLY; CDR2 reads FYNNEI. Trimming left V 8 bases short and J 5 bases short, with 12 bases between. The CDR3 loop is CASSDPLETQYF. The CDR3 coding sequence is TGTGCCAGCTCGGACCCCCTGGAGACCCAGTACTTC.

This clonotype was found many times. This rearrangement joins TRBV20-1 to TRBJ2-5; D gene uncertain. Germline V gene data show CDR1 as DFQATT and CDR2 as SNEGSKA (reference sequence). V lost 3 bases and J 5 bases, leaving 10 bases between the germline ends. The CDR3 contains 12 residues. The DNA of the CDR3 is TGCAGTGCTAGTTCCGGCCTCGAGACCCAGTACTTC. Encoded protein: CSASSGLETQYF.

This clonotype was seen many times. This chain uses TRBV20-1 with TRBJ2-3; 8 bases fit TRBD1. V lost 3 bases, J lost 1 base, and 6 bases stayed unmatched. The CDR3 totals 15 residues. Germline V gene sequence: CDR1 DFQATT, CDR2 SNEGSKA (reference sequence). The CDR3 DNA reads as TGCAGTGCTAGTACAGGGGGGAGTGGCACAGATACGCAGTATTTT. It specifies CSASTGGSGTDTQYF.

The chain links TRBV20-1 to TRBJ2-1, with 7 bases that match TRBD2. Trimming removed 0 bases from V and 6 bases from J; junction bases left unmatched: 8. CDR3 size: 15 residues. CDR1 DFQATT and CDR2 SNEGSKA come from the germline V gene (reference sequence). The CDR3 DNA is TGCAGTGCTAGAGATGGGGGGAGGGCCCTCAATGAGCAGTTCTTC. Amino acid sequence: CSARDGGRALNEQFF.

This clonotype was counted ten times or more. The rearrangement joins TRBV6-2 or TRBV6-3 to TRBJ2-1, with 15 bases that match TRBD2. The CDR3 spans 20 residues. Germline V CDR1 and CDR2: MNHEY, SVGEGT. With 6 bases clipped from V and 1 base from J, the junction kept 13 bases outside the gene matches. Here the CDR3 reads CASRTFRTSGRARSYNEQFF. CDR3 in DNA: TGTGCCAGCAGGACTTTCAGGACTAGCGGGAGGGCAAGGTCCTACAATGAGCAGTTCTTC.

This clonotype was seen more than once but under ten times. V and J are TRBV19 and TRBJ2-7; D not certain. Per the germline V gene, CDR1 is LNHDA and CDR2 is SQIVND (reference sequence). The V end was cut by 2 bases, the J end by 3 bases, with 8 bases between. CDR3 size: 13 residues. The CDR3 DNA reads TGTGCCAGTAGTATAAGGCCCGGCTACGAGCAGTACTTC. It yields the protein CASSIRPGYEQYF.

This rearrangement joins TRBV7-9 to TRBJ2-5, with 9 bases matching TRBD1. Germline V gene sequence: CDR1 SEHNR, CDR2 FQNEAQ (reference sequence). The CDR3 has 15 amino acids. V was clipped by 3 bases and J by 6 bases; unmatched bases: 8. The CDR3 here is CASSLLGGTGQTQYF. The DNA of the CDR3 is TGTGCCAGCAGCTTGTTGGGCGGGACAGGGCAGACCCAGTACTTC. Looking up the rest from reference TRBV7-9 and TRBJ2-5 gives the full variable domain: DTGVSQNPRHKITKRGQNVTFRCDPISEHNRLYWYRQTLGQGPEFLTYFQNEAQLEKSRLLSDRFSAERPKGSFSTLEIQRTEQGDSAMYLCASSLLGGTGQTQYFGPGTRLLVL.

This clonotype was seen repeatedly, ten times or more. The chain is built from TRBV6-1 and TRBJ2-5, with 10 bases that match TRBD2. Germline CDR1 is MNHNS and CDR2 is SASEGT. V lost 7 bases to trimming and J lost 5 bases; unmatched junction nucleotides: 7. The length of the CDR3 is 14 residues. This CDR3 reads CASTPSGSSETQYF. The CDR3 nucleotides read TGTGCCAGCACTCCTAGCGGGAGCTCGGAGACCCAGTACTTC.

This clonotype came up a few times. This sequence joins TRBV4-1 and TRBJ2-1, with unresolved D. Germline loops: CDR1 MGHRA, CDR2 YSYEKL. CDR3 length equals 15 residues. Trimming shortened V by 1 base and J by 0 bases, and 7 bases separated the two germline ends. CDR3: CASSQARSSYNEQFF. The CDR3 DNA is TGCGCCAGCAGCCAAGCACGGAGCTCCTACAATGAGCAGTTCTTC.